This TCR beta chain stems from a study of post-analysis software for immune sequencing data. The overall study: The study covered relapsing-remitting, secondary progressive and progressive-relapsing courses of multiple sclerosis.

V was pared by 5 bases and J by 7 bases, with 3 bases of the junction left unmatched. CDR3 length: 13 amino acids. Germline CDR1 reads SGHRS; CDR2 reads YFSETQ. Study-level results: Diversity measured as normalized Chao1 was significantly lower in multiple sclerosis patients than in controls. Roughly five TRBV segments were more frequent in patients than controls; TRBV5-6, TRBV5-1 and TRBV20-1 belonged to this group.

Included in the TCR beta cDNA libraries were unique molecular identifiers. Each CDR3 protein gets one entry after TCRdb re-called the PCR reads with MiXCR. This sample carries a few hundred thousand distinct CDR3 sequences, less than 40% of them seen once, and the ten largest clones take 4% to 6%. There are many counts of this clonotype. Its cognate antigen is unknown. Sample: blood. The rearrangement joins TRBV5-1 to TRBJ2-1; 10 bases align to TRBD2. The clonotype comes from a girl between 5 and 17 years old with multiple sclerosis. The CDR3 DNA reads as TGCGCCAGCAGGACGACTAGCGGGAATGAGCAGTTCTTC. It is translated as CASRTTSGNEQFF.